The 30 T cell receptor beta chains presented below share a single source sample, sequenced in a study of spatial heterogeneity in lung cancer. TCRdb ran MiXCR on the 5' RACE reads and lists one entry per CDR3 protein. The data show about 21,000 distinct CDR3 sequences, just over 4.5% seen once. Documented time point: sample taken at primary tumor resection. Unsorted samples of tumor, nontumor lung or frozen PBMC had their whole RNA sequenced. The material sequenced was PBMCs, taken at surgery. The receptors originated from a male donor with early-stage non-small cell lung cancer.

Ten or more counts support this clonotype. This chain links TRBV4-2 with TRBJ2-4; D unresolved. Trimming stripped 4 bases from V and 6 bases from J, with 10 bases between. The CDR3 covers 13 residues. Germline V gene sequence: CDR1 LGHNA, CDR2 YNFKEQ. In nucleotides, the CDR3 is TGTGCCAGCAGCCCGTTAGTGGGAAACATTCAGTACTTC. It encodes CASSPLVGNIQYF.

This clonotype was observed a handful of times. V gene TRBV7-2 combines with J gene TRBJ2-7, with a weak D call TRBD1 (5 bases). Between the trimmed V and J ends, which lost 2 bases and 5 bases, there was a span of 16 bases. CDR1 and CDR2 from the germline V gene are SGHTA and FQGNSA. The CDR3 is 15 amino acids. The CDR3 region has the DNA TGTGCCAGCAGCTTATACACCAGGGTAATCGACGAGCAGTACTTC. Translating gives CASSLYTRVIDEQYF.

This rearrangement joins TRBV18 to TRBJ1-1; D unclear. In germline, CDR1 is KGHSH, CDR2 LQKENI. This CDR3 spans 15 amino acids. Deletions cut 2 bases from V and 1 base from J, with 11 bases between. The CDR3 loop reads CASSPTDGKNTEAFF. The DNA for the CDR3 is TGTGCCAGCTCACCAACCGACGGCAAGAACACTGAAGCTTTCTTT.

This clonotype occurred many times. The chain employs TRBV30 and TRBJ1-1; D gene ambiguous. Germline loops: CDR1 GTSNPN, CDR2 SVGIG (reference sequence). V was trimmed by 1 base and J by 0 bases, leaving 9 bases between them. There are 14 residues in the CDR3. CDR3 sequence (DNA): TGTGCCTGGAGTGCCCGGCCCATGAACACTGAAGCTTTCTTT. This translates into CAWSARPMNTEAFF.

This clonotype was picked up many times. V gene TRBV20-1 combines with J gene TRBJ2-7; tentative D call: TRBD2 (6 bases). This CDR3 comprises 14 residues. V was pared by 1 base and J by 3 bases, with 13 bases between. The germline CDR1 and CDR2 sequences are DFQATT and SNEGSKA (reference sequence). DNA of the CDR3: TGCAGTGCTAGAGCGGGAGACCAAGGCTACGAGCAGTACTTC. Residues: CSARAGDQGYEQYF.

This clonotype came up a few times. This sequence joins TRBV6-5 and TRBJ1-4; 11 positions agree with TRBD1. From germline, CDR1 is MNHEY and CDR2 SVGAGI. With 2 bases clipped from V and 7 bases from J, the junction kept 6 bases outside the gene matches. This CDR3 contains 16 residues. Here the CDR3 DNA reads TGTGCCAGCAGTTACGGGTCCGGGACAGGGGGTGAAAAACTGTTTTTT. Encoded protein: CASSYGSGTGGEKLFF.

Ten or more counts support this clonotype. J is TRBJ1-1 and V is TRBV6-5; D uncertain. V dropped 6 bases and J dropped 1 base, with 9 bases sitting between them. This CDR3 has 13 amino acids. Germline V CDR1 and CDR2: MNHEY, SVGAGI. The CDR3 nucleotides are TGTGCCAGCAGATTGACCGAGAACACTGAAGCTTTCTTT. Its protein product is CASRLTENTEAFF.

This clonotype occurred once. The CDR3: CASSSRGTGAGFSNTEAFF. In DNA, the CDR3 is TGTGCCAGCTCATCACGAGGGACAGGGGCCGGGTTTTCGAACACTGAAGCTTTCTTT. The chain links TRBV18 to TRBJ1-1, with 10 bases aligning to TRBD1. The CDR3 runs 19 residues. V trimming: 5 bases; J trimming: 1 base; junction bases outside the gene matches: 16. Germline assignment: CDR1 KGHSH and CDR2 LQKENI.

About this clonotype itself: A read error may be the cause here, since a much bigger clone is one base away. The chain carries TRBV7-9 and TRBJ2-3; D unclear. This CDR3 is 14 amino acids long. Germline CDR1 reads SEHNR; CDR2 reads FQNEAQ (reference sequence). DNA for the CDR3: TGTGCCAGCTGCTTCCAGGATAGCACAGATACGCAGTATTTT. Amino acids: CASCFQDSTDTQYF.

This clonotype was seen only a few times. The gene calls are TRBV6-5 and TRBJ2-1; 16 positions match TRBD2. J was trimmed by 7 bases and V by 0 bases; bases with no gene match: 12. CDR3 size: 20 residues. Germline V gene sequence: CDR1 MNHEY, CDR2 SVGAGI. Written as DNA, the CDR3 is TGTGCCAGCAGTTACTCGACCCGACCCGGGACTAGCGGGAGGGGAAATGAGCAGTTCTTC. Its protein is CASSYSTRPGTSGRGNEQFF.

This clonotype was seen ten or more times. One junction end does not reproduce the germline sequence, and a read error may be involved. This chain links TRBV28 with TRBJ2-7; the match to TRBD2 covers 14 bases. Per germline, CDR1 MDHEN and CDR2 SYDVKM. The CDR3 is 12 amino acids. CDR3 loop: CASSWTSGGRSF. The CDR3 coding sequence is TGTGCCAGCAGTTGGACTAGCGGGGGGCGGTCTTTC.

Ten or more counts support this clonotype. The chain combines TRBV28 with TRBJ1-1, with D uncertain. This CDR3 has 10 amino acids. The V gene lost 10 bases and the J gene lost 4 bases, with 7 bases spanning the gap. Germline CDR1 reads MDHEN; CDR2 reads SYDVKM. CDR3 sequence reads: CATLFTEAFF. The CDR3 DNA reads as TGTGCCACCCTTTTCACTGAAGCTTTCTTT.

This clonotype has only a few counts. This chain uses TRBV30 with TRBJ1-5; 7 nucleotides match TRBD1. The CDR3 is 12 amino acids. V trimming: 3 bases; J trimming: 7 bases; junction bases outside the gene matches: 3. CDR1 GTSNPN and CDR2 SVGIG come from the germline V gene (reference sequence). The CDR3 spells CAWSPGGQPQHF. The CDR3 DNA follows: TGTGCCTGGAGCCCAGGGGGGCAGCCCCAGCATTTT.

Ten or more counts support this clonotype. The rearrangement uses TRBV2 and TRBJ2-5, with 9 bases identical to TRBD2. Trimming cost V 6 bases and J 4 bases; bases outside gene matches: 6. The CDR3 is 14 residues long. CDR1 and CDR2 from the germline V gene are SNHLY and FYNNEI. Here the CDR3 reads CASRMGLARETQYF. DNA for the CDR3: TGTGCCAGCAGAATGGGACTAGCAAGAGAGACCCAGTACTTC.

By sample fraction, this clonotype is medium-sized. This chain joins TRBV2 and TRBJ2-1, with D possibly matching TRBD1 (6 bases). V lost 4 bases, J lost 5 bases, and 9 bases lay in between. The CDR3 runs 13 residues. Germline loops: CDR1 SNHLY, CDR2 FYNNEI. The CDR3 bases are TGTGCCAGCAGTGTGCGACAGGACAATGAGCAGTTCTTC. Its translation is CASSVRQDNEQFF.

In this sample, this clonotype turned up many times. V gene TRBV27 combines with J gene TRBJ1-6, with TRBD1 identical over 12 bases. V lost 6 bases and J lost 7; bases outside the gene matches: 10. The CDR3 sequence is 17 residues long. CDR1 and CDR2 (germline): MNHEY, SMNVEV (reference sequence). The CDR3 sequence is CASRFGTGGRFNSPLHF. As DNA, the CDR3 is TGTGCCAGCAGGTTTGGGACAGGGGGCCGCTTCAATTCACCCCTCCACTTT.

This clonotype was picked up many times. The rearrangement uses TRBV5-1 and TRBJ2-5, with TRBD1 matching over 7 bases. This CDR3 contains 16 residues. The V and J ends lost 4 bases and 4 bases, in that order; junction bases with no gene match: 13. From germline, CDR1 is SGHRS and CDR2 YFSETQ. CDR3 protein: CASSLGMGQQRETQYF. For the CDR3, the DNA is TGCGCCAGCAGCCTAGGAATGGGACAGCAGCGAGAGACCCAGTACTTC.

This clonotype was observed many times. The J gene is TRBJ2-7, the V gene TRBV4-3, with D possibly being TRBD2 (5 bases). CDR1 is LGHNA, CDR2 YSLEER, per germline. Trimming removed 1 base at V and 0 bases at J, with 10 bases between. The CDR3 contains 15 residues. The CDR3 region has the DNA TGCGCCAGCAGCCAAGGTCGAGGGAGCTCCTACGAGCAGTACTTC. Its translation is CASSQGRGSSYEQYF.

This clonotype has ten or more counts. The chain employs TRBV7-9 and TRBJ2-7; D may be TRBD1 or TRBD2 (6 bases each). From germline, CDR1 is SEHNR and CDR2 FQNEAQ (reference sequence). The V end was cut by 5 bases, the J end by 0 bases, with 11 bases between. The CDR3 sequence is 14 residues long. The CDR3 coding sequence is TGTGCCAGCAGCCACGGGGGCAGCTCCTACGAGCAGTACTTC. Its translation is CASSHGGSSYEQYF.

This clonotype was counted ten times or more. J is TRBJ2-1 and V is TRBV30; D is ambiguous. Deletions cut 3 bases from V and 7 bases from J, with 7 bases between. The length of the CDR3 is 11 residues. CDR1 is GTSNPN and CDR2 is SVGIG in the germline V gene (reference sequence). In DNA, the CDR3 is TGTGCCTGGAGGCGGCAGAATGAGCAGTTCTTC. Translating gives CAWRRQNEQFF.

In its sample, this clonotype was seen a few times. The rearrangement uses TRBV7-2 and TRBJ1-1, with D unresolved. The CDR3 extends over 14 amino acids. With 5 bases removed from V and 2 bases from J, the gap between germline ends came to 12 bases. Looked up from germline, CDR1 is SGHTA and CDR2 is FQGNSA. Here the CDR3 reads CASSTTILNTEAFF. The CDR3 coding sequence is TGTGCCAGCAGCACCACAATACTAAACACTGAAGCTTTCTTT. Filled out from reference TRBV7-2 and TRBJ1-1, the complete variable domain reads GAGVSQSPSNKVTEKGKDVELRCDPISGHTALYWYRQSLGQGLEFLIYFQGNSAPDKSGLPSDRFSAERTGGSVSTLTIQRTQQEDSAVYLCASSTTILNTEAFFGQGTRLTVV.

Points on this clonotype: Being one base from a much bigger clone, this may be a read error. The J gene is TRBJ2-2, the V gene TRBV2, with D hard to call. CDR1 SNHLY and CDR2 FYNNEI come from the germline V gene. V was trimmed by 4 bases and J by 1 base, leaving 7 bases between them. This CDR3 is built from 14 residues. The chain's CDR3 is CASSATLNTGELFF. As DNA, the CDR3 is TGTGCCAGCAGTGCCACCTTGAACACCGGGGAGCTGTTTTTT.

This clonotype was counted at least ten times. The V gene is TRBV20-1, the J gene TRBJ1-3; 9 bases line up with TRBD1. Germline CDR1 is DFQATT and CDR2 is SNEGSKA (reference sequence). The CDR3 totals 16 residues. The trim removed 0 bases at V and 7 bases at J, leaving 10 bases unmatched. The CDR3 nucleotides are TGCAGTGCTAGAGATCTGGGACAGGGTAAATTCAACACCATATATTTT. Translated, it gives CSARDLGQGKFNTIYF.

This clonotype was counted many times. The gene calls are TRBV28 and TRBJ1-5; D is undetermined. Trimming pared 6 bases from V and 7 bases from J, leaving 16 bases between. The CDR3 runs to 14 residues. The germline V gene encodes CDR1 MDHEN and CDR2 SYDVKM. The CDR3 nucleotides are TGTGCCAGCAGCCCCCTAAGGGTCGGACAGCCCCAGCATTTT. Protein: CASSPLRVGQPQHF. The full variable domain, in which reference TRBV28 and TRBJ1-5 provide the parts outside the CDR3, is DVKVTQSSRYLVKRTGEKVFLECVQDMDHENMFWYRQDPGLGLRLIYFSYDVKMKEKGDIPEGYSVSREKKERFSLILESASTNQTSMYLCASSPLRVGQPQHFGDGTRLSIL.

Ten or more counts support this clonotype. The V and J genes are TRBV2 and TRBJ2-1, with 7 nucleotides matching TRBD2. Germline CDR1 and CDR2: SNHLY and FYNNEI. The CDR3 is 15 residues long. With V trimmed by 3 bases and J by 4 bases, 6 bases remained unmatched. The CDR3: CASSDGLAEYNEQFF. The CDR3 coding sequence is TGTGCCAGCAGTGATGGTCTAGCGGAATACAATGAGCAGTTCTTC.

This clonotype was detected ten times or more. The chain uses TRBV28 and TRBJ2-2; TRBD2 agrees at 10 bases. CDR1 MDHEN and CDR2 SYDVKM come from the germline V gene. This CDR3 contains 17 residues. Trimming removed 8 bases from V and 9 bases from J; junction bases left unmatched: 18. CDR3 amino acids: CASGRDRKSGGAWELFF. DNA of the CDR3: TGTGCCAGCGGGCGAGATAGAAAAAGCGGGGGGGCCTGGGAGCTGTTTTTT.

This clonotype was detected a few times. The chain couples TRBV19 to TRBJ2-1; 8 bases match TRBD2. Germline CDR1 reads LNHDA; CDR2 reads SQIVND (reference sequence). The CDR3 extends over 13 amino acids. V lost 8 bases, J lost 9 bases, and 9 bases stayed unmatched. CDR3 region: CASLAAGVREQFF. As DNA, the CDR3 is TGTGCCAGTCTGGCAGCGGGGGTACGTGAGCAGTTCTTC.

This clonotype was seen many times. The chain carries TRBV6-2 or TRBV6-3 and TRBJ1-1; D gene unclear. Germline CDR1 and CDR2: MNHEY and SVGEGT. This CDR3 contains 13 residues. V lost 3 bases and J lost 2, with 7 bases in between. The CDR3 is CASSYAGNTEAFF. The CDR3 DNA reads TGTGCCAGCAGTTATGCGGGAAACACTGAAGCTTTCTTT.

There are many counts of this clonotype. The gene calls are TRBV7-2 and TRBJ2-2, with a possible D match to TRBD1 (5 bases). The CDR3 runs 15 residues. Trimming pared 4 bases from V and 6 bases from J, leaving 15 bases between. Germline loops: CDR1 SGHTA, CDR2 FQGNSA. CDR3 in amino acids: CASSSPTVSAGELFF. DNA for the CDR3: TGTGCCAGCAGCTCCCCGACAGTAAGCGCCGGGGAGCTGTTTTTT.

J is TRBJ1-1 and V is TRBV2; D is perhaps TRBD1 (6 bases). Trimming cost V 4 bases and J 10 bases, with 13 bases left between them. Germline CDR1 SNHLY, CDR2 FYNNEI. The CDR3 extends over 12 amino acids. The CDR3: CASSAGGLVAFF. In DNA, the CDR3 is TGTGCCAGCAGTGCTGGGGGGCTAGTAGCTTTCTTT. The full variable domain, its missing parts supplied by reference TRBV2 and TRBJ1-1, is EPEVTQTPSHQVTQMGQEVILRCVPISNHLYFYWYRQILGQKVEFLVSFYNNEISEKSEIFDDQFSVERPDGSNFTLKIRSTKLEDSAMYFCASSAGGLVAFFGQGTRLTVV.